This TCR beta chain was retrieved from a study of cytomegalovirus exposure and HLA in healthy donors. PCR used 60 Vbeta primers and 13 Jbeta primers. The table came from immunoSEQ multiplex PCR; TCRdb's copy has only in-frame clones and leaves some out. This table holds 90,000 to 140,000 clones, 83% found once. CDR3 length: 14 residues. Germline V gene lookup returns CDR1 MNHEY and CDR2 SVGAGI. V lost 6 bases and J lost 2; bases outside the gene matches: 4. The sequence was collected from a man younger than 35 in good health and CMV-seronegative. The chain employs TRBV6-5 and TRBJ1-1; 9 bases align to TRBD1. The sample consisted of PBMCs. The CDR3 reads CASSPGQGNTEAFF. As DNA, the CDR3 is TGTGCCAGCAGCCCGGGACAGGGAAACACTGAAGCTTTCTTT.